A single sample gave rise to the 6 T cell receptor beta chains below, sequenced in a study of cytomegalovirus exposure and HLA in healthy donors. The PCR used 60 Vbeta and 13 Jbeta primers. Assay used: immunoSEQ multiplex PCR; TCRdb lists only in-frame clones, some missing. Among some 120,000 clones, 80% were seen once, and the ten largest hold 1%. Specimen: PBMCs. These receptors were taken from a man aged 35 to 55 in good health and CMV-seronegative.

This clone was counted only a few times. The V and J genes are TRBV29-1 and TRBJ1-2, with 7 nucleotides matching TRBD1. The J segment lost 7 bases and the V segment lost 2 bases, leaving 16 bases of the junction unmatched. The CDR3 covers 16 residues. In germline, CDR1 is SQVTM, CDR2 ANQGSEA. The CDR3 region is CSVELDMLKGAGGYTF. CDR3 nucleotides: TGCAGCGTTGAACTTGACATGCTAAAGGGGGCGGGTGGCTACACCTTC.

This clone has just a few counts. V is TRBV6-5 and J is TRBJ1-5, with a tentative D call TRBD1 (5 bases). There are 15 residues in the CDR3. Deletions cut 6 bases from V and 9 bases from J, with 21 bases between. Per the germline V gene, CDR1 is MNHEY and CDR2 is SVGAGI. This chain's CDR3 is CASRQTGLDMGPQHF. The CDR3 bases are TGTGCCAGCAGACAAACAGGTCTTGACATGGGGCCCCAGCATTTT.

The rearrangement links TRBV6-6 to TRBJ2-7; perhaps TRBD2 as D (5 bases). Germline CDR1 is MNHNY and CDR2 is SVGAGI (reference sequence). Trimming left V 1 base short and J 7 bases short, with 8 bases between. The CDR3 sequence is 12 residues long. In DNA form, the CDR3 reads TGTGCCAGCAGTTACTTAGGGAGAGAGCAGTACTTC. Translating gives CASSYLGREQYF.

The chain joins TRBV7-9 to TRBJ2-7; 9 nucleotides match TRBD1. V was pared by 4 bases and J by 4 bases, with 11 bases of the junction left unmatched. The CDR3 totals 16 residues. Per germline, CDR1 SEHNR and CDR2 FQNEAQ (reference sequence). This CDR3 is CASSSDFGTGSYEQYF. The CDR3 DNA reads TGTGCCAGCAGCTCAGACTTTGGGACAGGGAGTTACGAGCAGTACTTC.

This clone has more than one count but fewer than ten. This chain connects TRBV7-2 to TRBJ1-2; TRBD1 matches 11 bases. V gave up 1 base and J gave up 5 bases; unmatched junction bases: 3. The CDR3 length is 15 residues. In germline, CDR1 is SGHTA, CDR2 FQGNSA. The CDR3: CASSLVGQGDYGYTF. CDR3 coding DNA: TGTGCCAGCAGCTTAGTGGGACAGGGGGATTATGGCTACACCTTC.

This chain connects TRBV10-3 to TRBJ1-2; perhaps TRBD1 as D (6 bases). Germline CDR1 and CDR2: ENHRY and SYGVKD. The CDR3 is 13 amino acids. With 5 bases removed from V and 2 bases from J, the gap between germline ends came to 9 bases. The chain's CDR3 is CAISSQGNYGYTF. The CDR3 nucleotides read TGTGCCATCAGTTCACAGGGAAACTATGGCTACACCTTC.